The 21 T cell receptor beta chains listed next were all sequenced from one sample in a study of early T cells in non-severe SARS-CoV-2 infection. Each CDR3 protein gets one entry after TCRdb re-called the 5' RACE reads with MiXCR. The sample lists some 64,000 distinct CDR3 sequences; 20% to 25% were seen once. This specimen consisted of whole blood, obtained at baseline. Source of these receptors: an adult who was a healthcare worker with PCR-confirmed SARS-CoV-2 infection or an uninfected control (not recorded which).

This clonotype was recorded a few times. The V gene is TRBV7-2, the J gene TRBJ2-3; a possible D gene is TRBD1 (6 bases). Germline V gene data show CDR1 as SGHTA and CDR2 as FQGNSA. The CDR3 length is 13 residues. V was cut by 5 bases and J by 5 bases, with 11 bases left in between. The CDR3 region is CASSGGLGDTQYF. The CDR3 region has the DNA TGTGCCAGCAGCGGGGGCCTGGGAGATACGCAGTATTTT.

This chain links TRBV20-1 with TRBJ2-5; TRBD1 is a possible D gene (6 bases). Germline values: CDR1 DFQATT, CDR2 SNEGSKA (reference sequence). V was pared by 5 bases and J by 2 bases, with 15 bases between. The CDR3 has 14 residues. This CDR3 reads CSALSWDTQETQYF. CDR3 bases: TGCAGTGCTTTAAGTTGGGACACACAAGAGACCCAGTACTTC.

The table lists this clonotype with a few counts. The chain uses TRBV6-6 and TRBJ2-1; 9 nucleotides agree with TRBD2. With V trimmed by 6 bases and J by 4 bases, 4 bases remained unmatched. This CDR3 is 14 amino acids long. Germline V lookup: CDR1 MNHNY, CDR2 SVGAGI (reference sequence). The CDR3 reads CASRWRGGYNEQFF. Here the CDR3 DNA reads TGTGCCAGCAGGTGGCGGGGGGGATACAATGAGCAGTTCTTC.

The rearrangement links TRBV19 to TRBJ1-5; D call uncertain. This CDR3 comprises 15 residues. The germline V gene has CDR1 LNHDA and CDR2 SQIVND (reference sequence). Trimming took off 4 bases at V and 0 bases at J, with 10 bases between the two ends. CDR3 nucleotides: TGTGCCAGTAGTACGCAGGAGTATAGCAATCAGCCCCAGCATTTT. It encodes CASSTQEYSNQPQHF.

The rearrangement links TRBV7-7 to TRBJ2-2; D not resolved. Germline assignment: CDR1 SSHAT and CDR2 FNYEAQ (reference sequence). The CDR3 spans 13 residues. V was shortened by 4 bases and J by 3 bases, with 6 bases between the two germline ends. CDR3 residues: CASSSQYTGELFF. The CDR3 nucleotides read TGTGCCAGCAGCTCACAGTACACCGGGGAGCTGTTTTTT. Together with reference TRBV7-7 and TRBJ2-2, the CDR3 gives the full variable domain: GAGVSQSPRYKVTKRGQDVTLRCDPISSHATLYWYQQALGQGPEFLTYFNYEAQPDKSGLPSDRFSAERPEGSISTLTIQRTEQRDSAMYRCASSSQYTGELFFGEGSRLTVL.

The CDR3 DNA is TGTGCCAGCAGTGGTTGGCCCTACGAGCAGTACTTC. It yields the protein CASSGWPYEQYF. V usage is TRBV12-3 or TRBV12-4 and J usage is TRBJ2-7; D not resolved. This CDR3 has 12 amino acids. Trimming removed 5 bases from V and 2 bases from J, with 7 bases in between.

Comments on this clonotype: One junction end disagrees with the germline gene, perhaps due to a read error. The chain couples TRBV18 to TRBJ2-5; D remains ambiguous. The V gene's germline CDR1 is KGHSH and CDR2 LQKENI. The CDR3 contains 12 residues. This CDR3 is CVSSLDMETQYF. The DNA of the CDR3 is TGTGTCAGCTCACTTGACATGGAGACCCAGTACTTC.

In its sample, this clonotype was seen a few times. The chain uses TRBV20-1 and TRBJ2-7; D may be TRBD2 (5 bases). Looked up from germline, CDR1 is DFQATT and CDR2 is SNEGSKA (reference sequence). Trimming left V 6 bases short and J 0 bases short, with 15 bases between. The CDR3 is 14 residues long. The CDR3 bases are TGCAGTGCCCCCAACCGGGGAGACTCCTACGAGCAGTACTTC. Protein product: CSAPNRGDSYEQYF.

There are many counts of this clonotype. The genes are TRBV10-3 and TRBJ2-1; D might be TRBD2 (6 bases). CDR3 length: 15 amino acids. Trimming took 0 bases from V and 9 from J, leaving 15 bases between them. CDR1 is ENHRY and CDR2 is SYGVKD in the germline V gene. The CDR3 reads CAISESYRPEGEQFF. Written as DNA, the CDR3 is TGTGCCATCAGTGAGTCGTACAGGCCGGAGGGTGAGCAGTTCTTC.

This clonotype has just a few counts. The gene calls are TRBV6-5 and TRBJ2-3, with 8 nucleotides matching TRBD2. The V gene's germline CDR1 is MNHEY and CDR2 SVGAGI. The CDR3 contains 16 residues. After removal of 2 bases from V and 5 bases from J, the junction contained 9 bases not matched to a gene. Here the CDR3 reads CASSYPREGWGDTQYF. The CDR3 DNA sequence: TGTGCCAGCAGTTACCCCCGGGAGGGATGGGGAGATACGCAGTATTTT.

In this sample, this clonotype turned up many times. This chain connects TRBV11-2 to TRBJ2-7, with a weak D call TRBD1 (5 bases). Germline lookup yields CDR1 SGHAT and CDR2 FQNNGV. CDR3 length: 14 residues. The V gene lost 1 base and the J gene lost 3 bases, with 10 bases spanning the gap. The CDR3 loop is CASSLGSGLYEQYF. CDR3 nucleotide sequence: TGTGCCAGCAGCTTAGGCTCAGGGCTCTACGAGCAGTACTTC.

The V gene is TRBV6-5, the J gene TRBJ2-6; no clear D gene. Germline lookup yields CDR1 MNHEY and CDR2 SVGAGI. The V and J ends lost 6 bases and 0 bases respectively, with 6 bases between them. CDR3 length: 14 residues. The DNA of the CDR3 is TGTGCCAGCAGGACCCCCTCTGGGGCCAACGTCCTGACTTTC. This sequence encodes CASRTPSGANVLTF.

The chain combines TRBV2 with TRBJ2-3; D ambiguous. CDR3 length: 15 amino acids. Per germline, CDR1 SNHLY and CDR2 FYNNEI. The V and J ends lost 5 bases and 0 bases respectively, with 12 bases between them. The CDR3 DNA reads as TGTGCCAGCAGTCGTGGACCCGGTAGCACAGATACGCAGTATTTT. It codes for CASSRGPGSTDTQYF. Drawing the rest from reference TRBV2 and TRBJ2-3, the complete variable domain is EPEVTQTPSHQVTQMGQEVILRCVPISNHLYFYWYRQILGQKVEFLVSFYNNEISEKSEIFDDQFSVERPDGSNFTLKIRSTKLEDSAMYFCASSRGPGSTDTQYFGPGTRLTVL.

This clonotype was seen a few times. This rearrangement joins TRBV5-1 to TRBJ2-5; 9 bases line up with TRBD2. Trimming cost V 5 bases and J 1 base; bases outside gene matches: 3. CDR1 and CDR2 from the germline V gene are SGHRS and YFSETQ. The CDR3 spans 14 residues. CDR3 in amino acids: CASRISGSQETQYF. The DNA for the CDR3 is TGCGCCAGCAGAATTAGCGGGAGCCAAGAGACCCAGTACTTC.

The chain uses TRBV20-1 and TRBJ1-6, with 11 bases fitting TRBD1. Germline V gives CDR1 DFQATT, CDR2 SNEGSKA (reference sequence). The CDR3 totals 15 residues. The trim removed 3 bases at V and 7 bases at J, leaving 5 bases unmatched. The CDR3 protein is CSARSDRGHNSPLHF. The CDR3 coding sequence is TGCAGTGCTAGGTCGGACAGGGGGCACAATTCACCCCTCCACTTT.

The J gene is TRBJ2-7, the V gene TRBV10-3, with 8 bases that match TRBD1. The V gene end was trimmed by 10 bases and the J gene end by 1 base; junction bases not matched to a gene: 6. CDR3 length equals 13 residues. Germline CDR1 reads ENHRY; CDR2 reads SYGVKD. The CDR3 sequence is CATRQGISYEQYF. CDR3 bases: TGTGCCACGCGACAGGGGATTTCCTACGAGCAGTACTTC.

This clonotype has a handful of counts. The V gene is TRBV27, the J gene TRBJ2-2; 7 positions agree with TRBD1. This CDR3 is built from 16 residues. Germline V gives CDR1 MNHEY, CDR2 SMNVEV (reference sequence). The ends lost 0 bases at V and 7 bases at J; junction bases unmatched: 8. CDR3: CASSLSRGQVGGELFF. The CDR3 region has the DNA TGTGCCAGCAGTTTATCGAGAGGACAGGTTGGCGGGGAGCTGTTTTTT.

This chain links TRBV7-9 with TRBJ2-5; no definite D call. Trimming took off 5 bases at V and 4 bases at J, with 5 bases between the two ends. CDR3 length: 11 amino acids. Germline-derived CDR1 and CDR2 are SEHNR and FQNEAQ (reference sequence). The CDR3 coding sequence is TGTGCCAGCAGCCACGGAGAGACCCAGTACTTC. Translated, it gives CASSHGETQYF.

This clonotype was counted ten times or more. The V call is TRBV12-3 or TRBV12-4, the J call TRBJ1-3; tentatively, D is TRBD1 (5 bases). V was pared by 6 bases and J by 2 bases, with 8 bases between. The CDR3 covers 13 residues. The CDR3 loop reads CASREGPGNTIYF. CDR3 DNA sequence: TGTGCCAGCAGAGAGGGGCCTGGAAACACCATATATTTT.

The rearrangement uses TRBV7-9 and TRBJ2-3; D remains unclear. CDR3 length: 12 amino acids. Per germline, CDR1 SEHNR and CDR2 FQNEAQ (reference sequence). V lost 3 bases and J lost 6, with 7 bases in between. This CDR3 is CASSFVTDTQYF. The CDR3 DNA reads TGTGCCAGCAGCTTCGTCACTGATACGCAGTATTTT.

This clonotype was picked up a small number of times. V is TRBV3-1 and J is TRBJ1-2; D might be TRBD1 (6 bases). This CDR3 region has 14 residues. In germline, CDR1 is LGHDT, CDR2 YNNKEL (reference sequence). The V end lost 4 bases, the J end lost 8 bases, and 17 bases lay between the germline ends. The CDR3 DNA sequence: TGTGCCAGCAGCCGAAGAGGGGGGGACGCCGGCTACACCTTC. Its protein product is CASSRRGGDAGYTF.